This record covers a single TCR beta chain. Its antigen is not known. Amplification of TCR beta CDR3 regions was performed using RNA transcripts as template. Initially, a first-round RT-PCR of the TCR CDR3 employed the HTBI primer set. TCRdb re-derived calls from the multiplex PCR reads in MiXCR, one entry per CDR3 protein. The sample consists of 450,000 to 700,000 distinct CDR3 sequences, around 46% of them appearing once. This sample is drawn from a study of T cells in Graves' hyperthyroidism and ophthalmopathy. Study results and caveats: Within blood appeared most thyroid clonotypes that had expanded above 0.001.

This CDR3 region has 14 residues. The germline V gene has CDR1 SNHLY and CDR2 FYNNEI. Between the trimmed V and J ends, which lost 4 bases and 5 bases, there was a span of 11 bases. Patients with uncontrolled infections, other autoimmune diseases, pregnancy or lactation were excluded. This rearrangement joins TRBV2 to TRBJ2-2, with D possibly TRBD1 on 6 matching bases. This sequence was found in an adult woman with Graves' disease, either hyperthyroidism or ophthalmopathy (not recorded which). The sequencing input was peripheral blood or thyroid tissue (not recorded which). CDR3 protein: CASSVGQLTGELFF. DNA for the CDR3: TGTGCCAGCAGTGTTGGACAGCTGACCGGGGAGCTGTTTTTT.